The clone carrying this TCR beta chain was detected many times. Its antigen is still unknown. The sample is drawn from a study of glioma-infiltrating T cells. CDR3 length equals 13 residues. The V end lost 6 bases, the J end lost 7 bases, and 16 bases lay between the germline ends. In germline, CDR1 is DFQATT, CDR2 SNEGSKA (reference sequence). The iRepertoire nested amplicon-rescue multiplex PCR amplified TCR alpha and beta CDR3s from RNA. TCRdb re-called the multiplex PCR reads with MiXCR, one entry per CDR3 protein. The sample carries approximately 190,000 distinct CDR3 sequences, roughly 32% recorded once. Regarding the study as a whole: Tissue and blood shared very few CDR3 sequences. Non-neoplastic patients had below-expected tissue-blood divergence, while all gliomas exceeded expectation.

The chain uses TRBV20-1 and TRBJ2-1; D might be TRBD1 or TRBD2, each matching 5 bases. The sequenced sample was glioma tissue, nonneoplastic brain tissue, or PBMCs (not recorded which). This clonotype originated in a human donor with low-grade glioma or glioblastoma, undergoing nonglioma brain surgery, or in good health (not recorded which). The CDR3 loop is CSAERQGRNEQFF. CDR3 coding DNA: TGCAGTGCGGAGAGGCAGGGACGGAATGAGCAGTTCTTC.